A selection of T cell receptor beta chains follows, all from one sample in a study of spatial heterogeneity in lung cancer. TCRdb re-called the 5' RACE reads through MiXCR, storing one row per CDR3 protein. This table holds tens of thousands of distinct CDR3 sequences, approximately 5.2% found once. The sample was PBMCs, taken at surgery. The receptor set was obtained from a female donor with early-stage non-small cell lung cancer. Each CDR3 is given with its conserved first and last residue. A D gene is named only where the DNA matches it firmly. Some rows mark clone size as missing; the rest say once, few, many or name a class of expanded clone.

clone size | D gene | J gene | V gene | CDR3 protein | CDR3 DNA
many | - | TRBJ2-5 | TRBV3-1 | CASSPRLEGTQYF | TGTGCCAGCAGCCCACGCCTAGAAGGGACCCAGTACTTC
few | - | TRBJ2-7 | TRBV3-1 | CASSQGTPPFYEQYF | TGTGCCAGCAGCCAAGGGACACCCCCCTTCTACGAGCAGTACTTC
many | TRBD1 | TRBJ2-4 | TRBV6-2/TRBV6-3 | CASSSPLDRGAIQYF | TGTGCCAGCAGTTCCCCCCTTGACAGGGGTGCCATTCAGTACTTC
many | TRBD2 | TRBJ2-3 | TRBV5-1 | CASSLPSGGIDTQYF | TGCGCCAGCAGCTTGCCCAGCGGGGGTATAGATACGCAGTATTTT
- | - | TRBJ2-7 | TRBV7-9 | CASSFAGRVNEQYF | TGTGCCAGCAGCTTTGCAGGGCGGGTCAACGAGCAGTACTTC
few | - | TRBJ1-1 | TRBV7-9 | CASSMPGTVNTEAFF | TGTGCCAGCAGCATGCCCGGGACGGTAAACACTGAAGCTTTCTTT
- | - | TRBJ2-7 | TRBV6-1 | CATKHHEQYF | TGTGCCACCAAACACCACGAGCAGTACTTC
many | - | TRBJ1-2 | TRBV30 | CAWTPGGAGGYTF | TGTGCCTGGACTCCGGGTGGGGCCGGGGGCTACACCTTC
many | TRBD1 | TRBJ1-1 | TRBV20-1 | CSATQGRNTEAFF | TGCAGTGCTACACAGGGGCGGAACACTGAAGCTTTCTTT
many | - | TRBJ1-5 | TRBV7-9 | CASSSGGHNQPQHF | TGTGCCAGCAGCTCCGGGGGGCATAATCAGCCCCAGCATTTT
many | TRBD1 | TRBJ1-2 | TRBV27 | CASSLLRQGLTF | TGTGCCAGCAGTTTACTGCGACAGGGCCTCACCTTC
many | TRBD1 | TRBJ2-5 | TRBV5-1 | CASSRDRGETQYF | TGCGCCAGCAGCCGGGACAGGGGTGAGACCCAGTACTTC
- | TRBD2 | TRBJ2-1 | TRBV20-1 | CSARDASGRATYNEQFF | TGCAGTGCTAGAGATGCTAGCGGGAGGGCTACCTACAATGAGCAGTTCTTC
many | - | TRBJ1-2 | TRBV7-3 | CASPLDSFYGYTF | TGTGCCAGCCCCTTGGACAGCTTCTATGGCTACACCTTC
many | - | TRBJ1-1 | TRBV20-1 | CSARDPQGSAKAFF | TGCAGTGCTAGAGATCCCCAGGGGTCGGCAAAAGCTTTCTTT
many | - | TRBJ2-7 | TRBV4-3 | CASSQEYYVERTYEQYF | TGCGCCAGCAGCCAAGAATACTATGTTGAGAGGACCTACGAGCAGTACTTC
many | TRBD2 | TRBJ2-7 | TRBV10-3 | CAINGLGISYEQYF | TGTGCCATCAACGGACTAGGAATCTCCTACGAGCAGTACTTC
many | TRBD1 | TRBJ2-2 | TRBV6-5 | CASSWDRATGELFF | TGTGCCAGCAGCTGGGACAGAGCCACCGGGGAGCTGTTTTTT
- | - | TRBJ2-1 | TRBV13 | CASSWWVGEQFF | TGTGCCAGCTCCTGGTGGGTCGGGGAGCAGTTCTTC
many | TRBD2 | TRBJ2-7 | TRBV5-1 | CASRQPGLAGGTEQYF | TGCGCCAGCAGGCAACCGGGACTAGCGGGAGGCACCGAGCAGTACTTC
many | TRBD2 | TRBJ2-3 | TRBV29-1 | CSAETSGSTDTQYF | TGCAGCGCTGAGACTAGCGGGAGCACAGATACGCAGTATTTT
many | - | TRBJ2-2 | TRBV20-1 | CSARDVYTGELFF | TGCAGTGCTAGAGATGTATACACCGGGGAGCTGTTTTTT
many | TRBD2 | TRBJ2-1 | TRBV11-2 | CASSLDGTSGNYNEQFF | TGTGCCAGCAGCTTAGATGGGACTAGCGGGAACTACAATGAGCAGTTCTTC
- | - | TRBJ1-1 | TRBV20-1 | CSAPSDEQVSSEAFF | TGCAGTGCTCCGTCGGACGAACAGGTATCGTCTGAAGCTTTCTTT
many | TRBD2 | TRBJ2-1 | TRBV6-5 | CASSALAGEGDNEQFF | TGTGCCAGCAGTGCCCTAGCGGGGGAAGGGGACAATGAGCAGTTCTTC
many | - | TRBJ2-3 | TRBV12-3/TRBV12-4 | CASTLVGQGGPDTQYF | TGTGCCAGCACCCTGGTCGGGCAGGGGGGCCCAGATACGCAGTATTTT
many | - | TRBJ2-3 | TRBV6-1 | CASSWGGTDTQYF | TGTGCCAGCAGTTGGGGGGGCACAGATACGCAGTATTTT
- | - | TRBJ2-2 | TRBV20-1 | CSRRGPTGELFF | TGCAGTCGTAGGGGTCCCACCGGGGAGCTGTTTTTT
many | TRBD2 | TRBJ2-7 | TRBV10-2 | CASSDRLAGSYEQYF | TGCGCCAGCAGTGATAGACTAGCGGGCTCCTACGAGCAGTACTTC
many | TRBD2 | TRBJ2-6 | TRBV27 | CASSLTGRGAGANVLTF | TGTGCCAGCAGTTTAACGGGACGGGGGGCTGGGGCCAACGTCCTGACTTTC
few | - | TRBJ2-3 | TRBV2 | CASRLLARTTQYF | TGTGCCAGCAGGTTATTGGCGCGGACTACGCAGTATTTT
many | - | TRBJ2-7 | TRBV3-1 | CASTRGAGIYEQYF | TGTGCCAGCACCCGGGGGGCGGGAATCTACGAGCAGTACTTC
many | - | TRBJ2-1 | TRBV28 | CASSLDGVRVEQFF | TGTGCCAGCAGTTTAGATGGGGTTAGGGTTGAGCAGTTCTTC
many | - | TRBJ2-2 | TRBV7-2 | CASSTYLLFSRVRDTGELFF | TGTGCCAGCAGCACATATCTTCTATTCTCGCGGGTGAGAGACACCGGGGAGCTGTTTTTT
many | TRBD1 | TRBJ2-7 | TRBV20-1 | CSARGTGSYVEQYF | TGCAGTGCTCGGGGGACAGGGTCTTACGTGGAGCAGTACTTC
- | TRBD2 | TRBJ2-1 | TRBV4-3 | CASSQVLAVNEQFF | TGCGCCAGCAGCCAAGTACTAGCGGTCAATGAGCAGTTCTTC
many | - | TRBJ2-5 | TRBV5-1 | CASSLGRGETQYF | TGCGCCAGCAGCTTGGGTAGGGGAGAGACCCAGTACTTC
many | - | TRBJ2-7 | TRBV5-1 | CASSLGTRAGISYEQYF | TGCGCCAGCAGCTTAGGAACAAGGGCCGGGATCTCCTACGAGCAGTACTTC
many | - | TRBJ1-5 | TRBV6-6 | CASSRETYSNQPQHF | TGTGCCAGCAGTAGAGAGACGTATAGCAATCAGCCCCAGCATTTT
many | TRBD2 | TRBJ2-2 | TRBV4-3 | CASSQDIGAFLAGYTGELFF | TGCGCCAGCAGCCAAGACATCGGCGCATTCCTAGCGGGATACACCGGGGAGCTGTTTTTT
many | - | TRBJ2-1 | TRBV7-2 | CASSVFSGFYNEQFF | TGTGCCAGCAGCGTCTTTAGCGGATTCTACAATGAGCAGTTCTTC